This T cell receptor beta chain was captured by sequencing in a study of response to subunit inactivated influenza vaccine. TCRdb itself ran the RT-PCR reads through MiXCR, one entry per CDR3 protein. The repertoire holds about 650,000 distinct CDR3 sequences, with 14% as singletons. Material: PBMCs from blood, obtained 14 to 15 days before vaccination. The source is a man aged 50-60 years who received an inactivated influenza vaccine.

CDR3 sequence reads: CATSDSQAYEQYF. The CDR3 DNA sequence: TGTGCCACCAGTGATTCTCAAGCCTACGAGCAGTACTTC. V usage is TRBV24-1 and J usage is TRBJ2-7, with D unclear. Trimming pared 2 bases from V and 2 bases from J, leaving 6 bases between. This CDR3 is built from 13 residues. Looked up from germline, CDR1 is KGHDR and CDR2 is SFDVKD.